The 23 T cell receptor beta chains reported below all come from one sample, sequenced in a study of beta chain features in type 1 diabetes. Expressed TCRB transcripts were sequenced, since all the RNA that had been isolated was reverse transcribed. Assay: immunoSEQ multiplex PCR; the TCRdb copy retains only in-frame clones and omits some. Counted here are fewer than 900,000 clones, about a sixth occurring once; the ten biggest clones make up 0.023%. Sequencing was carried out using naive CD4+ T cells from blood. These receptors all stem from a woman aged 18-29 years in good health.

This clone was seen more than once but under ten times. The chain joins TRBV5-1 to TRBJ2-1; 8 bases line up with TRBD1. The ends lost 4 bases at V and 3 bases at J; junction bases unmatched: 6. Per germline, CDR1 SGHRS and CDR2 YFSETQ. This CDR3 is built from 15 residues. The CDR3 reads CASSGQGGFYNEQFF. The CDR3 nucleotides are TGCGCCAGCAGCGGACAGGGAGGATTCTACAATGAGCAGTTCTTC.

This sequence joins TRBV6-5 and TRBJ2-7, with D unresolved. The CDR3 extends over 14 amino acids. V shed 5 bases and J shed 2 bases, with 13 bases lying between them. CDR1 and CDR2 from the germline V gene are MNHEY and SVGAGI. The chain's CDR3 is CASSEFGVPYEQYF. The CDR3 nucleotides are TGTGCCAGCAGTGAATTTGGAGTACCCTACGAGCAGTACTTC.

The chain combines TRBV29-1 with TRBJ2-5; D is undetermined. The CDR3 has 13 amino acids. Germline CDR1 SQVTM, CDR2 ANQGSEA. Deletions cut 1 base from V and 4 bases from J, with 10 bases between. The CDR3 DNA sequence: TGCAGCGTTGAAGTGACGGAAGGAGAGACCCAGTACTTC. It is translated as CSVEVTEGETQYF.

The genes are TRBV29-1 and TRBJ2-1, with 12 positions matching TRBD2. Germline lookup yields CDR1 SQVTM and CDR2 ANQGSEA. The length of the CDR3 is 14 residues. CDR3 sequence: CSSSGRAGNNEQFF. For the CDR3, the DNA is TGCAGTTCTAGCGGGAGGGCCGGGAACAATGAGCAGTTCTTC.

The chain links TRBV28 to TRBJ1-5; TRBD1 matches 8 bases. Germline loops: CDR1 MDHEN, CDR2 SYDVKM. The CDR3 is made up of 16 amino acids. With 4 bases clipped from V and 0 bases from J, the junction kept 5 bases outside the gene matches. For the CDR3, the DNA is TGTGCCAGCAGTTCAGGACAGGGTGGTAGCAATCAGCCCCAGCATTTT. It codes for CASSSGQGGSNQPQHF.

The chain joins TRBV5-1 to TRBJ2-2, with D possibly matching TRBD1 (6 bases). V was clipped by 2 bases and J by 0 bases, with 11 bases between them. CDR3 length equals 16 residues. From germline, CDR1 is SGHRS and CDR2 YFSETQ. CDR3 nucleotides: TGCGCCAGCAGCTTAACAGGGATCGCGAACACCGGGGAGCTGTTTTTT. It is translated as CASSLTGIANTGELFF.

The J gene is TRBJ2-5, the V gene TRBV5-1; possibly TRBD2 for D (6 bases). This CDR3 has 15 amino acids. The germline V gene has CDR1 SGHRS and CDR2 YFSETQ. V was trimmed by 0 bases and J by 4 bases, leaving 13 bases between them. CDR3 sequence: CASSLATTRRETQYF. The DNA for the CDR3 is TGCGCCAGCAGCTTGGCCACGACTAGGAGAGAGACCCAGTACTTC.

The rearrangement joins TRBV7-8 to TRBJ2-5; 7 positions match TRBD2. Per the germline V gene, CDR1 is SGHVS and CDR2 is FQNEAQ. Losses at the gene ends were 6 bases for V and 6 bases for J; bases not matched to a gene: 10. The CDR3 totals 14 residues. As DNA, the CDR3 is TGTGCCAGCAGACCTCCGGGGGGTCAGAAGACCCAGTACTTC. Its protein product is CASRPPGGQKTQYF.

This clone turned up a few times. The V gene is TRBV4-2, the J gene TRBJ1-1, with D unresolved. The CDR3 is made up of 15 amino acids. CDR1 is LGHNA and CDR2 is YNFKEQ in the germline V gene. Trimming took 1 base from V and 0 from J, leaving 9 bases between them. The CDR3 here is CASSQVKTMNTEAFF. The CDR3, as DNA: TGTGCCAGCAGCCAAGTAAAGACGATGAACACTGAAGCTTTCTTT.

This clone was found a few times. The chain employs TRBV5-1 and TRBJ2-2; D is undetermined. The CDR3 is 12 amino acids. V dropped 5 bases and J dropped 6 bases, with 8 bases sitting between them. Germline-derived CDR1 and CDR2 are SGHRS and YFSETQ. The CDR3 here is CASRNPPGELFF. The CDR3 bases are TGCGCCAGCAGAAACCCTCCCGGGGAGCTGTTTTTT. Complete variable domain (other parts from reference TRBV5-1 and TRBJ2-2): KAGVTQTPRYLIKTRGQQVTLSCSPISGHRSVSWYQQTPGQGLQFLFEYFSETQRNKGNFPGRFSGRQFSNSRSEMNVSTLELGDSALYLCASRNPPGELFFGEGSRLTVL.

This clone was detected a few times. The chain uses TRBV19 and TRBJ2-3, with D possibly TRBD1 on 6 matching bases. V shed 5 bases and J shed 10 bases, with 13 bases lying between them. Germline assignment: CDR1 LNHDA and CDR2 SQIVND (reference sequence). This CDR3 region has 12 residues. CDR3 amino acids: CASSVLAGAQYF. DNA of the CDR3: TGTGCCAGTAGTGTCCTGGCAGGGGCGCAGTATTTT.

This clone was counted a single time. The gene calls are TRBV28 and TRBJ1-1; D might be TRBD1 (5 bases). The CDR3 contains 15 residues. Germline CDR1 reads MDHEN; CDR2 reads SYDVKM. V dropped 3 bases and J dropped 1 base, with 12 bases sitting between them. In DNA, the CDR3 is TGTGCCAGCAGTTTGGCGCGGGGGGGGAACACTGAAGCTTTCTTT. Its protein is CASSLARGGNTEAFF.

This clone was recorded a few times. This chain connects TRBV19 to TRBJ2-7; D is possibly TRBD1 (5 bases). Trimming pared 3 bases from V and 7 bases from J, leaving 13 bases between. Per germline, CDR1 LNHDA and CDR2 SQIVND (reference sequence). The CDR3 sequence is 13 residues long. CDR3 nucleotide sequence: TGTGCCAGTAGTATGACACAGGTCGGGGAGCAGTACTTC. Its translation is CASSMTQVGEQYF.

V gene TRBV7-6 combines with J gene TRBJ2-1, with D hard to call. The CDR3 contains 11 residues. CDR1 is SGHVS, CDR2 FNYEAQ, per germline. With 5 bases removed from V and 4 bases from J, the gap between germline ends came to 3 bases. CDR3 amino acids: CASSGYNEQFF. Here the CDR3 DNA reads TGTGCCAGCAGCGGTTACAATGAGCAGTTCTTC.

This chain joins TRBV7-8 and TRBJ1-2, with a possible D match to TRBD1 (5 bases). Germline V gene lookup returns CDR1 SGHVS and CDR2 FQNEAQ. This CDR3 region has 15 residues. V was clipped by 6 bases and J by 3 bases, with 17 bases between them. The CDR3 is CASSPFRGSDYGYTF. DNA of the CDR3: TGTGCCAGCAGTCCCTTCCGGGGGAGTGACTATGGCTACACCTTC.

The chain links TRBV28 to TRBJ2-1; 12 nucleotides agree with TRBD2. The CDR3 runs to 17 residues. Germline V gene sequence: CDR1 MDHEN, CDR2 SYDVKM. V lost 5 bases and J lost 14; bases outside the gene matches: 19. The CDR3 nucleotides are TGTGCCAGCAGTCAACTACCGACTAGCGGGAGTGGTGCGAGTGAGTTCTTC. This sequence encodes CASSQLPTSGSGASEFF.

The rearrangement links TRBV7-2 to TRBJ1-5, with no clear D. In germline, CDR1 is SGHTA, CDR2 FQGNSA. Trimming left V 5 bases short and J 5 bases short, with 13 bases between. The CDR3 extends over 14 amino acids. CDR3 sequence reads: CASSPNVGDQPQHF. The DNA of the CDR3 is TGTGCCAGCAGCCCGAATGTGGGTGATCAGCCCCAGCATTTT.

Here the CDR3 DNA reads TGTGCCAGCAGCAGACCGAAGGGACTAGCGGGAGGAGATGAGCAGTTCTTC. Protein product: CASSRPKGLAGGDEQFF. The chain is built from TRBV21-1 and TRBJ2-1; no check of the table's D call, TRBD2, against the DNA was made. TRBV21-1 is given as a pseudogene. The CDR3 has 17 residues.

This clone has only a few counts. The same CDR3 also results from other DNA sequences found in this sample. This rearrangement joins TRBV9 to TRBJ2-3; the D is unclear. Germline loops: CDR1 SGDLS, CDR2 YYNGEE. The CDR3 consists of 12 residues. The V and J ends lost 3 bases and 0 bases respectively, with 2 bases between them. CDR3 nucleotides: TGTGCCAGCAGCGCGAGCACAGATACGCAGTATTTT. It encodes CASSASTDTQYF.

The chain employs TRBV15 and TRBJ1-1; D remains unclear. The CDR3 extends over 15 amino acids. The germline V and J ends were trimmed by 1 base and 1 base, with 10 bases remaining between them. CDR1 is LNHNV and CDR2 is YYDKDF in the germline V gene (reference sequence). The CDR3 DNA follows: TGTGCCACCAGCAGAGGAGGAGCTGAGAACACTGAAGCTTTCTTT. Its translation is CATSRGGAENTEAFF.

The chain employs TRBV14 and TRBJ2-7; D is uncertain. The CDR3 consists of 13 residues. The germline gives CDR1 SGHDN, CDR2 FVKESK. Trimming cost V 6 bases and J 1 base, with 10 bases left between them. CDR3 loop: CASSTYTSYEQYF. DNA for the CDR3: TGTGCCAGCAGTACCTATACTTCCTACGAGCAGTACTTC. The entire variable domain, with the rest obtained from reference TRBV14 and TRBJ2-7, is as follows: EAGVTQFPSHSVIEKGQTVTLRCDPISGHDNLYWYRRVMGKEIKFLLHFVKESKQDESGMPNNRFLAERTGGTYSTLKVQPAELEDSGVYFCASSTYTSYEQYFGPGTRLTVT.

The chain uses TRBV5-1 and TRBJ2-5, with a possible D match to TRBD2 (5 bases). Germline values: CDR1 SGHRS, CDR2 YFSETQ. The CDR3 is 14 amino acids. Trimming stripped 5 bases from V and 2 bases from J, with 13 bases between. CDR3 amino acids: CASSSGRGQETQYF. CDR3 coding DNA: TGCGCCAGCAGTTCGGGCCGCGGGCAAGAGACCCAGTACTTC. The full variable domain, its missing parts supplied by reference TRBV5-1 and TRBJ2-5, is KAGVTQTPRYLIKTRGQQVTLSCSPISGHRSVSWYQQTPGQGLQFLFEYFSETQRNKGNFPGRFSGRQFSNSRSEMNVSTLELGDSALYLCASSSGRGQETQYFGPGTRLLVL.

The V gene is TRBV4-3, the J gene TRBJ1-3; unclear D gene. CDR1 LGHNA and CDR2 YSLEER come from the germline V gene. The CDR3 has 14 amino acids. The V and J ends lost 2 bases and 0 bases respectively, with 5 bases between them. The CDR3 DNA reads as TGCGCCAGCAGCCAATCAGTCTCTGGAAACACCATATATTTT. It encodes CASSQSVSGNTIYF.